This entry lists 29 T cell receptor beta chains sequenced from one sample in a study of T cell changes during pregnancy in multiple sclerosis. Measured with immunoSEQ multiplex PCR; TCRdb has only the in-frame clones, and not every one. The profile covers approximately 40,000 clones, with approximately 90% appearing a single time and 0.5% to 0.65% taken by the ten largest. The sequencing used CD4+ T cells from peripheral blood mononuclear cells, collected in the first trimester of pregnancy. These receptors were obtained from a female donor with multiple sclerosis, enrolled in a pregnancy study.

The chain is built from TRBV2 and TRBJ1-2; 12 bases line up with TRBD1. The V segment lost 4 bases and the J segment 6 bases; nucleotides outside the gene matches: 3. This CDR3 comprises 14 residues. The V gene's germline CDR1 is SNHLY and CDR2 FYNNEI. The CDR3 sequence: CASSAGTGGDGYTF. The CDR3 DNA reads as TGTGCCAGCAGTGCCGGGACAGGGGGCGATGGCTACACCTTC.

The V gene is TRBV11-3, the J gene TRBJ1-3; tentatively, D is TRBD1 (5 bases). This CDR3 spans 17 amino acids. Trimming pared 3 bases from V and 3 bases from J, leaving 18 bases between. Germline V CDR1 and CDR2: SGHNT, YENEEA. CDR3 sequence (DNA): TGTGCCAGCAGCTTTGGCCCCGCAGGGCTCGGTGGAAACACCATATATTTT. It yields the protein CASSFGPAGLGGNTIYF.

The genes are TRBV4-2 and TRBJ2-1, with 9 bases aligning to TRBD1. CDR3 length: 15 amino acids. Germline V gene lookup returns CDR1 LGHNA and CDR2 YNFKEQ. V gave up 0 bases and J gave up 7 bases; unmatched junction bases: 4. This CDR3 reads CASSQDTGGHNEQFF. Here the CDR3 DNA reads TGTGCCAGCAGCCAAGATACAGGGGGCCATAATGAGCAGTTCTTC.

The DNA of the CDR3 is TGTGCCAGCAAGGGAAATAGCGGGAGGTTTTCCTACAATGAGCAGTTCTTC. It specifies CASKGNSGRFSYNEQFF. The chain uses TRBV2 and TRBJ2-1; 10 nucleotides line up with TRBD2. This CDR3 is built from 17 residues. Germline V gene data show CDR1 as SNHLY and CDR2 as FYNNEI. Unmatched junction bases numbered 10, after V lost 7 bases and J lost 1 base. The variable domain in full, completed from reference TRBV2 and TRBJ2-1, reads EPEVTQTPSHQVTQMGQEVILRCVPISNHLYFYWYRQILGQKVEFLVSFYNNEISEKSEIFDDQFSVERPDGSNFTLKIRSTKLEDSAMYFCASKGNSGRFSYNEQFFGPGTRLTVL.

The chain uses TRBV19 and TRBJ2-2, with 7 bases aligning to TRBD1. Germline CDR1 LNHDA, CDR2 SQIVND (reference sequence). Trimming cost V 6 bases and J 4 bases; bases outside gene matches: 11. This CDR3 contains 16 residues. CDR3 protein: CASSFKGTEGTGELFF. The CDR3 DNA sequence: TGTGCCAGTAGCTTTAAAGGGACAGAAGGCACCGGGGAGCTGTTTTTT.

In nucleotides, the CDR3 is TGTGCCAGCAGCTTAGTGAGGGGAGGGGCCGGGGAGCTGTTTTTT. Its protein product is CASSLVRGGAGELFF. The genes are TRBV7-2 and TRBJ2-2, with 7 positions matching TRBD2. The V gene's germline CDR1 is SGHTA and CDR2 FQGNSA. The CDR3 has 15 residues. Losses at the gene ends were 1 base for V and 6 bases for J; bases not matched to a gene: 5.

This rearrangement joins TRBV7-6 to TRBJ2-1; TRBD1 matches at 11 bases. The CDR3 has 16 residues. J gave up 8 bases and V 5 bases, and 11 bases lay outside the gene matches. The germline V gene encodes CDR1 SGHVS and CDR2 FNYEAQ. CDR3 amino acids: CASSPSGQGAFDEQFF. The CDR3 region has the DNA TGTGCCAGCAGCCCCTCCGGACAGGGGGCTTTCGATGAGCAGTTCTTC. The whole variable domain, filled in from reference TRBV7-6 and TRBJ2-1, reads GAGVSQSPRYKVTKRGQDVALRCDPISGHVSLYWYRQALGQGPEFLTYFNYEAQQDKSGLPNDRFSAERPEGSISTLTIQRTEQRDSAMYRCASSPSGQGAFDEQFFGPGTRLTVL.

This chain connects TRBV28 to TRBJ2-7; 8 positions match TRBD1. This CDR3 contains 15 residues. The V gene end was trimmed by 8 bases and the J gene end by 3 bases; junction bases not matched to a gene: 12. The V gene's germline CDR1 is MDHEN and CDR2 SYDVKM. CDR3 protein: CASGLGADRVYEQYF. The DNA for the CDR3 is TGTGCCAGCGGCTTGGGCGCGGACAGGGTCTACGAGCAGTACTTC.

This chain uses TRBV30 with TRBJ2-1, with 11 bases matching TRBD2. With V trimmed by 3 bases and J by 7 bases, 8 bases remained unmatched. The germline gives CDR1 GTSNPN, CDR2 SVGIG (reference sequence). This CDR3 region has 15 residues. Written as DNA, the CDR3 is TGTGCCTGGAGCGGTAGCGGGAGGGCCGGAAATGAGCAGTTCTTC. It yields the protein CAWSGSGRAGNEQFF.

This sequence joins TRBV2 and TRBJ1-2; D might be TRBD1 (6 bases). Germline lookup yields CDR1 SNHLY and CDR2 FYNNEI. With 4 bases removed from V and 7 bases from J, the gap between germline ends came to 10 bases. The CDR3 has 12 amino acids. In DNA, the CDR3 is TGTGCCAGCAGTGCCGCCAGGGGTGGCTACACCTTC. Amino acids: CASSAARGGYTF.

V gene TRBV5-1 combines with J gene TRBJ2-7; TRBD1 is a possible D gene (5 bases). The CDR3 extends over 14 amino acids. The germline CDR1 and CDR2 sequences are SGHRS and YFSETQ. The ends were cut back, 0 bases at V and 2 bases at J, with 9 bases in the middle. CDR3 sequence (DNA): TGCGCCAGCAGCTTGGGCGTAGGGGCCTACGAGCAGTACTTC. Its protein product is CASSLGVGAYEQYF.

This clone turned up a few times. The chain links TRBV9 to TRBJ1-4; 8 nucleotides line up with TRBD1. From germline, CDR1 is SGDLS and CDR2 YYNGEE. The ends lost 3 bases at V and 8 bases at J; junction bases unmatched: 9. The CDR3 runs 15 residues. CDR3 DNA: TGTGCCAGCAGCGAAACGGACAGGGCTGGGGAAAAACTGTTTTTT. Translated, it gives CASSETDRAGEKLFF.

V gene TRBV7-3 combines with J gene TRBJ2-1, with 8 nucleotides matching TRBD2. CDR3 length equals 14 residues. After removal of 0 bases from V and 12 bases from J, the junction contained 7 bases not matched to a gene. The germline V gene has CDR1 SGHTA and CDR2 FQGTGA. The CDR3 DNA reads as TGTGCCAGCAGCTTAACGGGGACTAGTTTTTGGCAGTTCTTC. Translation gives CASSLTGTSFWQFF.

The V call is TRBV7-9, the J call TRBJ1-3; the D is unclear. Deletions cut 2 bases from V and 3 bases from J, with 8 bases between. Germline V lookup: CDR1 SEHNR, CDR2 FQNEAQ (reference sequence). The CDR3 runs to 14 residues. The CDR3 sequence is CASSLILSGNTIYF. The CDR3 DNA reads TGTGCCAGCAGCTTAATTTTGAGTGGAAACACCATATATTTT.

The chain combines TRBV28 with TRBJ2-1; 13 bases match TRBD2. V shed 3 bases and J 7 bases; nucleotides not matched to a gene: 6. Germline assignment: CDR1 MDHEN and CDR2 SYDVKM. The CDR3 contains 16 residues. The CDR3 is CASSFPGLAGINEQFF. CDR3 coding DNA: TGTGCCAGCAGTTTTCCGGGACTAGCGGGAATTAATGAGCAGTTCTTC.

This clone has only one observation. V usage is TRBV5-1 and J usage is TRBJ2-1, with D tentatively TRBD1 (5 bases). Trimming cost V 0 bases and J 8 bases, with 18 bases left between them. CDR1 SGHRS and CDR2 YFSETQ come from the germline V gene. The CDR3 contains 16 residues. The CDR3, as DNA: TGCGCCAGCAGCTTGGGGCAGGGCCCCCGGTGGGATGAGCAGTTCTTC. Translated: CASSLGQGPRWDEQFF.

The genes are TRBV28 and TRBJ2-3, with a tentative D call TRBD1 (5 bases). This CDR3 region has 14 residues. Per the germline V gene, CDR1 is MDHEN and CDR2 is SYDVKM. The ends were cut back, 4 bases at V and 5 bases at J, with 13 bases in the middle. In nucleotides, the CDR3 is TGTGCCAGCAGTTCTAGGAGCCAGGGAGATACGCAGTATTTT. This encodes CASSSRSQGDTQYF.

The rearrangement uses TRBV6-1 and TRBJ2-4, with 8 bases lining up with TRBD1. V lost 4 bases and J lost 6; bases outside the gene matches: 2. CDR3 length: 13 amino acids. Germline CDR1 reads MNHNS; CDR2 reads SASEGT. The CDR3 DNA sequence: TGTGCCAGCAGTGGGACAGGGTCAAACATTCAGTACTTC. It specifies CASSGTGSNIQYF.

The gene calls are TRBV5-1 and TRBJ2-3; 7 bases align to TRBD2. Germline CDR1 and CDR2: SGHRS and YFSETQ. The CDR3 is made up of 16 amino acids. J was trimmed by 4 bases and V by 4 bases; bases with no gene match: 12. CDR3 region: CASSPGLGPIPDTQYF. CDR3 in DNA: TGCGCCAGCAGCCCCGGACTAGGCCCTATCCCAGATACGCAGTATTTT.

The genes are TRBV11-2 and TRBJ1-3; D is uncertain. The germline gives CDR1 SGHAT, CDR2 FQNNGV. The V gene lost 5 bases and the J gene lost 0 bases, with 5 bases spanning the gap. The length of the CDR3 is 13 residues. The CDR3 sequence is CASSGHSGNTIYF. CDR3 sequence (DNA): TGTGCCAGCAGCGGGCACTCTGGAAACACCATATATTTT.

The gene calls are TRBV14 and TRBJ2-7, with TRBD2 as a possible D gene (6 bases). CDR1 SGHDN and CDR2 FVKESK come from the germline V gene. CDR3 length: 14 residues. The germline V and J ends were trimmed by 6 bases and 5 bases, with 17 bases remaining between them. The chain's CDR3 is CASSFYPGVHEQYF. DNA of the CDR3: TGTGCCAGCAGTTTTTACCCGGGGGTCCACGAGCAGTACTTC.

The sample holds a few counts of this clone. The J gene is TRBJ1-2, the V gene TRBV27, with 10 bases that match TRBD1. Germline V gene sequence: CDR1 MNHEY, CDR2 SMNVEV (reference sequence). The V and J ends lost 10 bases and 4 bases, in that order; junction bases with no gene match: 15. This CDR3 contains 16 residues. CDR3 nucleotide sequence: TGTGCCACCTCGCCTCTCCGGGACAGGGGCCCCTATGGCTACACCTTC. It encodes CATSPLRDRGPYGYTF.

The chain carries TRBV6-1 and TRBJ1-2, with 7 bases identical to TRBD1. V lost 8 bases and J lost 7; bases outside the gene matches: 7. The CDR3 has 12 residues. The germline V gene encodes CDR1 MNHNS and CDR2 SASEGT. The CDR3 sequence is CASLNRGGGYTF. CDR3 sequence (DNA): TGTGCCAGCCTTAACAGGGGAGGTGGCTACACCTTC.

This clone was seen only once. The chain couples TRBV5-6 to TRBJ1-1; D is undetermined. Trimming stripped 0 bases from V and 6 bases from J, with 9 bases between. From germline, CDR1 is SGHDT and CDR2 YYEEEE. The CDR3 spans 13 residues. The CDR3 sequence is CASSLGVSAEAFF. For the CDR3, the DNA is TGTGCCAGCAGCTTGGGAGTAAGCGCTGAAGCTTTCTTT.

The rearrangement joins TRBV5-5 to TRBJ1-6; the D gene is possibly TRBD1 (5 bases). This CDR3 has 15 amino acids. V was pared by 4 bases and J by 3 bases, with 11 bases between. CDR1 is SGHKS, CDR2 YYEKEE, per germline (reference sequence). CDR3 DNA: TGTGCCAGCAGCCCCGCCACAGGCTATAATTCACCCCTCCACTTT. Encoded protein: CASSPATGYNSPLHF.

The V and J genes are TRBV27 and TRBJ2-7; possibly TRBD1 for D (6 bases). CDR3 length equals 12 residues. Germline lookup yields CDR1 MNHEY and CDR2 SMNVEV (reference sequence). V lost 5 bases, J lost 6 bases, and 11 bases lay in between. The CDR3 is CASSQQGREQYF. DNA for the CDR3: TGTGCCAGCAGTCAACAGGGTCGCGAGCAGTACTTC.

This chain joins TRBV28 and TRBJ1-4; 7 nucleotides line up with TRBD1. Unmatched junction bases numbered 12, after V lost 5 bases and J lost 9 bases. CDR1 and CDR2 (germline): MDHEN, SYDVKM. The CDR3 extends over 15 amino acids. The DNA of the CDR3 is TGTGCCAGCAGTCAGCGACAGGGAATGGCGAAAAAACTGTTTTTT. Its translation is CASSQRQGMAKKLFF.

V gene TRBV10-3 combines with J gene TRBJ1-5, with 9 bases aligning to TRBD1. The CDR3 length is 16 residues. After removal of 2 bases from V and 1 base from J, the junction contained 3 bases not matched to a gene. Looked up from germline, CDR1 is ENHRY and CDR2 is SYGVKD. CDR3 sequence reads: CAISEDRGASNQPQHF. CDR3 coding DNA: TGTGCCATCAGTGAGGACAGGGGGGCAAGCAATCAGCCCCAGCATTTT.

The chain recombines TRBV2 with TRBJ1-5; 7 bases fit TRBD1. Trimming at V came to 6 bases and at J to 5 bases, leaving 4 bases not matched to a gene. CDR1 and CDR2 (germline): SNHLY, FYNNEI. The CDR3 length is 13 residues. CDR3 residues: CASRTGIDQPQHF. CDR3 DNA sequence: TGTGCCAGCAGGACAGGGATAGATCAGCCCCAGCATTTT.